This T cell receptor beta chain was retrieved from a study of blood T cell repertoires in COVID-19. At the level of the study: Sites across the United States, Italy and Spain contributed samples from acute and convalescent COVID-19. The cDNA or gDNA used as material had been derived from T cells, B-cell-depleted T cells, or PBMCs.

Trimming took 5 bases from V and 0 from J; bases not matched to a gene: 10. This CDR3 region has 17 residues. From germline, CDR1 is MDHEN and CDR2 SYDVKM. Profiled with immunoSEQ multiplex PCR; TCRdb holds only in-frame clones, not every one. The sample includes around 31,000 clones, around 89% of them seen just once. Specimen: peripheral blood. The V gene is TRBV28, the J gene TRBJ2-7; 10 positions agree with TRBD1. This TCR came from a man in his 60s with acute or convalescent COVID-19. The CDR3 nucleotides read TGTGCCAGCAGTCCTCGGCCGGGGACAGGGGTCTCCTACGAGCAGTACTTC. It specifies CASSPRPGTGVSYEQYF. The full variable domain, rest sourced from reference TRBV28 and TRBJ2-7, is DVKVTQSSRYLVKRTGEKVFLECVQDMDHENMFWYRQDPGLGLRLIYFSYDVKMKEKGDIPEGYSVSREKKERFSLILESASTNQTSMYLCASSPRPGTGVSYEQYFGPGTRLTVT.